This TCR beta chain was observed in a study of beta chain features in type 1 diabetes. At the level of the study: When patients were set against healthy donors, age, gender and cell yields were similar. Findings and caveats of the study: cDNA-based sequencing might over-represent cells highly expressing TCR.

This clone was recorded many times. Its target is unknown. This CDR3 spans 16 amino acids. The germline V and J ends were trimmed by 0 bases and 4 bases, with 14 bases remaining between them. Germline V lookup: CDR1 SGDLS, CDR2 YYNGEE. The sequenced template was cDNA made from the entire isolated RNA. The average read count of naive, central memory and regulatory T cell samples was approximately 3.9 million. TCRdb's copy holds only in-frame clones and misses some; the assay was immunoSEQ multiplex PCR. The data show around 280,000 clones, roughly 8% seen once. This chain uses TRBV9 with TRBJ2-1; D is perhaps TRBD1 or TRBD2 (5 bases each). This TCR derives from a young woman in good health. The source material was central memory CD4+ T cells from blood. The CDR3 DNA sequence: TGTGCCAGCAGCGTAGAGCCCGGGGCGGCGTACAATGAGCAGTTCTTC. Its translation: CASSVEPGAAYNEQFF. The full variable domain, rest sourced from reference TRBV9 and TRBJ2-1, is DSGVTQTPKHLITATGQRVTLRCSPRSGDLSVYWYQQSLDQGLQFLIQYYNGEERAKGNILERFSAQQFPDLHSELNLSSLELGDSALYFCASSVEPGAAYNEQFFGPGTRLTVL.